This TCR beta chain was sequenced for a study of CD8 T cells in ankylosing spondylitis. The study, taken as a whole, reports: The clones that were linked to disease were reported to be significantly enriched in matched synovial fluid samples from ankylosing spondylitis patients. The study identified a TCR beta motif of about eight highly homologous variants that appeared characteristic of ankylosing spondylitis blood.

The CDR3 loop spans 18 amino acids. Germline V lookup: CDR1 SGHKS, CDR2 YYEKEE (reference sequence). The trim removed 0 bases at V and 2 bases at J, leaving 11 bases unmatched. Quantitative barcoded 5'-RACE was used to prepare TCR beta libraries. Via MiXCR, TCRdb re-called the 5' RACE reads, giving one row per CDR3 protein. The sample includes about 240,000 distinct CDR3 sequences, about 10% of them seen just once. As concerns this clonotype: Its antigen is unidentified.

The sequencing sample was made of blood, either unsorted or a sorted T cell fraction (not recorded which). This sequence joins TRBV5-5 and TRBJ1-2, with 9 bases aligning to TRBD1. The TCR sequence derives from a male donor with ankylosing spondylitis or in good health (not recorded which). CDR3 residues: CASSLAPDGQGMNYGYTF. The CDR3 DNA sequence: TGTGCCAGCAGCTTGGCCCCAGACGGACAGGGGATGAACTATGGCTACACCTTC.